This T cell receptor beta chain was recorded in a study of blood T cell repertoires in COVID-19. The overall study: The analysed material was cDNA or gDNA that came from T cells, B-cell-depleted T cells, or PBMCs.

Source study methods: Amplification of reference gene primers was used by the study to estimate nucleated cell counts. This table comes from immunoSEQ multiplex PCR, and its TCRdb copy is limited to in-frame clones, with some not included. That table supplies the V and J calls and clone size; D and trimming were determined from the DNA. The table records 90,000 to 120,000 clones, roughly 86% of them present only once. The germline gives CDR1 SGHNT, CDR2 YENEEA. Trimming left V 4 bases short and J 1 base short, with 11 bases between. CDR3 length: 15 residues. Material: peripheral blood. The chain carries TRBV11-3 and TRBJ2-1; D ambiguous. The receptor was derived from a woman aged 55-69 years with acute or convalescent COVID-19. CDR3 bases: TGTGCCAGCAGCTCCGTACTACCATCCTACAATGAGCAGTTCTTC. The encoded protein is CASSSVLPSYNEQFF.